This T cell receptor (beta chain) was documented in a study of response to subunit inactivated influenza vaccine. One entry per CDR3 protein results from TCRdb running MiXCR on the RT-PCR reads. The table has more than 600,000 distinct CDR3 sequences, approximately 18% seen once. Trimming cost V 3 bases and J 7 bases; bases outside gene matches: 12. The CDR3 consists of 18 residues. From germline, CDR1 is MGHRA and CDR2 YSYEKL. The chain carries TRBV4-1 and TRBJ2-1; TRBD2 matches 13 bases. The sequence was obtained from a man aged 50-60 years who received an inactivated influenza vaccine. Sequenced material: PBMCs from blood, taken roughly 5 days after vaccination. The CDR3 sequence: CASSQDDWTSGSRNEQFF. In DNA form, the CDR3 reads TGCGCCAGCAGCCAGGACGACTGGACTAGCGGGAGTAGGAATGAGCAGTTCTTC.